This T cell receptor beta chain is from a study of blood T cell repertoires in COVID-19. This CDR3 has 13 residues. The germline V gene has CDR1 MGHRA and CDR2 YSYEKL. Unmatched junction bases numbered 8, after V lost 0 bases and J lost 16 bases. The cohort comprised adults aged about 18 to 100 years residing in around 25 US areas. The study assigned cohorts using participant-reported clinical history. This clone was seen once. Per the original data handling: Using reference gene primer amplification, nucleated cell counts were estimated. The data were produced by immunoSEQ multiplex PCR, yet TCRdb's version contains in-frame clones alone and is incomplete. V and J calls and clone size are copied from that table; D and trimming were computed from the DNA. The sample consists of under 350,000 clones, around 86% of them appearing once.

The clonotype originates from a woman in her 40s with acute COVID-19. Sequenced: PBMCs or T cells enriched from blood (not recorded which). The chain employs TRBV4-1 and TRBJ1-4, with TRBD1 identical over 7 bases. The CDR3 DNA follows: TGCGCCAGCAGCCAAGATAGGGACAGTCCAAAGTTTTTT. This encodes CASSQDRDSPKFF.